This TCR beta chain came from a study of Ad26.COV2.S vaccination and SARS-CoV-2 variants. Treatment here: 15 to 20 received Ad26.COV2.S at low or high dose, single or two shots; 5 received placebo; per-sample allocation not given. Specimens were obtained on day 63 following the first vaccine or placebo injection. Profiled with immunoSEQ multiplex PCR; TCRdb holds only in-frame clones, not every one. The table lists over 400,000 clones, around 92% of them singletons. This clone is a singleton in its sample. Trimming removed 0 bases at V and 5 bases at J, with 11 bases between. This CDR3 has 15 amino acids. Germline-derived CDR1 and CDR2 are LGHNA and YNFKEQ.

This TCR came from a person aged 18-65 years who received the Ad26.COV2.S COVID-19 vaccine or a placebo. The genes are TRBV4-2 and TRBJ2-1, with D possibly being TRBD1 or TRBD2 (7 bases each). The starting material was peripheral blood, obtained in a trial of Ad26.COV2.S vaccine versus placebo. As DNA, the CDR3 is TGTGCCAGCAGCCAAGACCAGGGGGGGAACAATGAGCAGTTCTTC. Encoded protein: CASSQDQGGNNEQFF.